One and the same sample provided the 19 T cell receptor beta chains below, sequenced in a study of long-term antiretroviral therapy in people with HIV. The run of the v3.0 immunoSEQ assay was at survey level. Method: immunoSEQ multiplex PCR; TCRdb's copy keeps in-frame clones and lacks some. The table has just under 8,000 clones, about 85% seen once. The sample in question was unsorted PBMCs, obtained 2.6 years before starting antiretroviral therapy. The receptors were sampled from a man aged 35-49 years with HIV.

This clone was picked up one time. V is TRBV30 and J is TRBJ1-6; the match to TRBD1 covers 7 bases. Germline lookup yields CDR1 GTSNPN and CDR2 SVGIG (reference sequence). Losses at the gene ends were 1 base for V and 4 bases for J; bases not matched to a gene: 1. CDR3 size: 14 residues. The CDR3 reads CAWSAGQYNSPLHF. The CDR3 DNA reads TGTGCCTGGAGTGCGGGACAGTATAATTCACCCCTCCACTTT. The whole variable domain, remainder taken from reference TRBV30 and TRBJ1-6, is SQTIHQWPATLVQPVGSPLSLECTVEGTSNPNLYWYRQAAGRGLQLLFYSVGIGQISSEVPQNLSASRPQDRQFILSSKKLLLSDSGFYLCAWSAGQYNSPLHFGNGTRLTVT.

V and J are TRBV9 and TRBJ1-5; D not resolved. From germline, CDR1 is SGDLS and CDR2 YYNGEE. There are 14 residues in the CDR3. Trimming removed 3 bases from V and 0 bases from J, with 7 bases in between. CDR3 nucleotides: TGTGCCAGCAGCGATCACGATAGCAATCAGCCCCAGCATTTT. As protein: CASSDHDSNQPQHF.

This clone was found once. The chain is built from TRBV6-1 and TRBJ1-2; D is ambiguous. The CDR3 has 14 amino acids. V lost 7 bases and J 4 bases, leaving 16 bases between the germline ends. Germline CDR1 reads MNHNS; CDR2 reads SASEGT. The CDR3 nucleotides are TGTGCCAGCACTGACTTGGCCGACGGCTATGGCTACACCTTC. Translating it yields CASTDLADGYGYTF.

This chain links TRBV15 with TRBJ1-2; 7 bases map to TRBD1. After removal of 5 bases from V and 0 bases from J, the junction contained 6 bases not matched to a gene. The V gene's germline CDR1 is LNHNV and CDR2 YYDKDF (reference sequence). The CDR3 consists of 15 residues. The CDR3 DNA sequence: TGTGCCACCAGCTACAGGGGACCTTCTAACTATGGCTACACCTTC. This sequence encodes CATSYRGPSNYGYTF. The full variable domain, its missing parts supplied by reference TRBV15 and TRBJ1-2, is DAMVIQNPRYQVTQFGKPVTLSCSQTLNHNVMYWYQQKSSQAPKLLFHYYDKDFNNEADTPDNFQSRRPNTSFCFLDIRSPGLGDTAMYLCATSYRGPSNYGYTFGSGTRLTVV.

The chain recombines TRBV5-5 with TRBJ2-7; 8 positions match TRBD1. The CDR3 is 14 residues long. Germline V gives CDR1 SGHKS, CDR2 YYEKEE (reference sequence). V lost 0 bases to trimming and J lost 2 bases; unmatched junction nucleotides: 1. This CDR3 is CASSLGDRTYEQYF. The CDR3 DNA sequence: TGTGCCAGCAGCTTGGGGGACAGGACCTACGAGCAGTACTTC.

A few counts support this clone. The V call is TRBV11-2, the J call TRBJ1-6, with a possible D match to TRBD1 (5 bases). This CDR3 comprises 16 residues. V lost 0 bases and J 0 bases, leaving 6 bases between the germline ends. Germline lookup yields CDR1 SGHAT and CDR2 FQNNGV. CDR3 residues: CASSLDDSSYNSPLHF. The CDR3 coding sequence is TGTGCCAGCAGCTTAGATGACAGCTCCTATAATTCACCCCTCCACTTT.

V and J are TRBV5-4 and TRBJ2-1; possible D gene TRBD2, 6 bases. The CDR3 extends over 15 amino acids. Trimming took 4 bases from V and 4 from J, leaving 15 bases between them. The germline gives CDR1 SGHNT, CDR2 YYREEE (reference sequence). Here the CDR3 reads CASSQGLPTYNEQFF. In DNA form, the CDR3 reads TGTGCCAGCAGCCAGGGACTTCCAACTTACAATGAGCAGTTCTTC. The variable domain in full, with the rest retrieved from reference TRBV5-4 and TRBJ2-1, is ETGVTQSPTHLIKTRGQQVTLRCSSQSGHNTVSWYQQALGQGPQFIFQYYREEENGRGNFPPRFSGLQFPNYSSELNVNALELDDSALYLCASSQGLPTYNEQFFGPGTRLTVL.

This chain connects TRBV6-1 to TRBJ1-3, with D maybe TRBD1 (5 bases). The CDR3 totals 13 residues. The ends were cut back, 6 bases at V and 2 bases at J, with 8 bases in the middle. Germline V gene data show CDR1 as MNHNS and CDR2 as SASEGT. CDR3 in DNA: TGTGCCAGCAGGGGGACTGCTGGAAACACCATATATTTT. It is translated as CASRGTAGNTIYF.

This clone has just a few counts. The rearrangement uses TRBV5-4 and TRBJ1-1; D unclear. V was cut by 4 bases and J by 3 bases, with 10 bases left in between. This CDR3 is 13 amino acids long. Germline V gene sequence: CDR1 SGHNT, CDR2 YYREEE (reference sequence). CDR3 protein: CASSGGGYTEAFF. DNA for the CDR3: TGTGCCAGCAGCGGTGGTGGCTACACTGAAGCTTTCTTT.

The rearrangement links TRBV7-2 to TRBJ1-2; the match to TRBD1 covers 9 bases. This CDR3 spans 14 amino acids. Germline values: CDR1 SGHTA, CDR2 FQGNSA. J lost 5 bases, V lost 2 bases, and 3 bases had no gene match. Written as DNA, the CDR3 is TGTGCCAGCAGCTTAAAACAGGGGGCATATGGCTACACCTTC. This encodes CASSLKQGAYGYTF.

The J gene is TRBJ1-6, the V gene TRBV7-2; 9 positions agree with TRBD1. The V and J ends lost 6 bases and 9 bases, in that order; junction bases with no gene match: 9. The CDR3 is made up of 15 amino acids. CDR1 and CDR2 (germline): SGHTA, FQGNSA. This CDR3 is CASSPTGTGSSPLHF. The CDR3 DNA follows: TGTGCCAGCAGTCCTACCGGGACAGGGAGTTCACCCCTCCACTTT.

This chain links TRBV30 with TRBJ1-4; a weak D match, TRBD1 (6 bases). The germline V gene encodes CDR1 GTSNPN and CDR2 SVGIG (reference sequence). The CDR3 is 18 amino acids. Trimming removed 0 bases at V and 1 base at J, with 18 bases between. The CDR3 bases are TGTGCCTGGAGTGTTCAACAGGGCGGGTTCGAAACTAATGAAAAACTGTTTTTT. The encoded protein is CAWSVQQGGFETNEKLFF.

The chain couples TRBV10-3 to TRBJ2-6; maybe TRBD2 (5 bases). Trimming shortened V by 1 base and J by 0 bases, and 7 bases separated the two germline ends. From germline, CDR1 is ENHRY and CDR2 SYGVKD. The CDR3 contains 16 residues. DNA for the CDR3: TGTGCCATCAGTGAGTATGGGAGCTCTGGGGCCAACGTCCTGACTTTC. Encoded protein: CAISEYGSSGANVLTF.

V usage is TRBV5-1 and J usage is TRBJ2-3, with 11 positions matching TRBD2. The CDR3 has 16 amino acids. With V trimmed by 2 bases and J by 2 bases, 4 bases remained unmatched. From germline, CDR1 is SGHRS and CDR2 YFSETQ. The CDR3 sequence: CASSLVAGGLTDTQYF. The CDR3 DNA reads TGCGCCAGCAGCTTAGTAGCGGGGGGGCTCACAGATACGCAGTATTTT.

The DNA for the CDR3 is TGTGCCAGCGGACCCTTGGACAGGGTCTATGGCTACACCTTC. Its protein is CASGPLDRVYGYTF. This chain joins TRBV27 and TRBJ1-2; 8 bases are a match to TRBD1. This CDR3 region has 14 residues. Germline CDR1 MNHEY, CDR2 SMNVEV (reference sequence). V was clipped by 8 bases and J by 4 bases; unmatched bases: 9.

Worth noting for this clone: A read error may produce the germline difference seen at one junction end. J is TRBJ2-7 and V is TRBV19; the D is unclear. Germline V gene lookup returns CDR1 LNHDA and CDR2 SQIVND (reference sequence). This CDR3 comprises 11 residues. CDR3 amino acids: CASSIGDSLDF. Written as DNA, the CDR3 is TGTGCCAGTAGTATAGGTGACTCCTTGGATTTC.

The chain uses TRBV23-1 and TRBJ1-2; 11 bases map to TRBD1. TRBV23-1 is an ORF, and what it does is uncertain. V gave up 8 bases and J gave up 3 bases; unmatched junction bases: 11. This CDR3 has 16 residues. CDR3 DNA sequence: TGCGCCAGCCCGTCGCGGGACAGGGGGTATGACTATGGCTACACCTTC. Translating gives CASPSRDRGYDYGYTF.

This clone has just a few counts. CDR3 sequence reads: CASSSGTGVTGELFF. The CDR3 coding sequence is TGCGCCAGCAGCTCGGGGACAGGGGTAACCGGGGAGCTGTTTTTT. The chain is built from TRBV5-1 and TRBJ2-2; 10 nucleotides agree with TRBD1. The CDR3 length is 15 residues. Trimming cost V 3 bases and J 5 bases; bases outside gene matches: 4. CDR1 is SGHRS and CDR2 is YFSETQ in the germline V gene. Full variable domain (rest looked up from reference TRBV5-1 and TRBJ2-2): KAGVTQTPRYLIKTRGQQVTLSCSPISGHRSVSWYQQTPGQGLQFLFEYFSETQRNKGNFPGRFSGRQFSNSRSEMNVSTLELGDSALYLCASSSGTGVTGELFFGEGSRLTVL.

The genes are TRBV28 and TRBJ1-3; 12 nucleotides line up with TRBD1. After removal of 8 bases from V and 8 bases from J, the junction contained 7 bases not matched to a gene. In germline, CDR1 is MDHEN, CDR2 SYDVKM. The CDR3 length is 14 residues. As DNA, the CDR3 is TGTGCCAGCGGAACCCGGGACAGGGGGCACACCATATATTTT. The encoded protein is CASGTRDRGHTIYF.